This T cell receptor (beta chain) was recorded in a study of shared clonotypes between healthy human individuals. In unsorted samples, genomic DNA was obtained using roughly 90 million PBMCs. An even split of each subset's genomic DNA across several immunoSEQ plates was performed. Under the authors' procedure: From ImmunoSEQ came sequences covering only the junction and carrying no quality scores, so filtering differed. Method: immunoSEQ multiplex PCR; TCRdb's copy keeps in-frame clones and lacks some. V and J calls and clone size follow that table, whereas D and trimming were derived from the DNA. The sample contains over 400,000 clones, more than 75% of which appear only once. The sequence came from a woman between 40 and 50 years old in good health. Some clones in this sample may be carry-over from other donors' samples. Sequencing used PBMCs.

CDR3 bases: TGCGCCAGCAGTCAGGGGTTTCGCGCTATCAATGAGCAGTTCTTC. Translating gives CASSQGFRAINEQFF. This rearrangement joins TRBV5-1 to TRBJ2-1; a possible D gene is TRBD1 (6 bases). V shed 5 bases and J shed 6 bases, with 18 bases lying between them. Germline V gives CDR1 SGHRS, CDR2 YFSETQ. The length of the CDR3 is 15 residues. The full variable domain, its missing parts supplied by reference TRBV5-1 and TRBJ2-1, is KAGVTQTPRYLIKTRGQQVTLSCSPISGHRSVSWYQQTPGQGLQFLFEYFSETQRNKGNFPGRFSGRQFSNSRSEMNVSTLELGDSALYLCASSQGFRAINEQFFGPGTRLTVL.